This TCR beta chain stems from a study of CD8 T cells in Susac syndrome. Notes on the study in general: The number of individuals included in the study's TCR sequencing and HLA analysis was acknowledged as relatively small.

RNA in amounts of about 0.5 to 1 ug was reverse transcribed with random hexamers. A multiplex approach, immunoSEQ multiplex PCR, amplified TCR beta CDR3 across 54 Vbeta and 13 Jbeta. TCRdb reprocessed the immunoSEQ multiplex PCR reads via MiXCR and lists one record per CDR3 protein. The table records 180,000 or so distinct CDR3 sequences, around 95% of them present only once. Sequencing of TCR beta was carried out in blood CD8+ and CD4+ T cells. The CD8+ and CD4+ T cells were isolated magnetically using a negative isolation approach, whereas the TEMRA cells were enriched by FACS. Germline loops: CDR1 MNHEY, CDR2 SVGAGI. V was shortened by 8 bases and J by 3 bases, with 10 bases between the two germline ends. This CDR3 has 12 residues. A word on this clonotype: Its antigen is not known.

The receptor comes from a human donor in good health. The material sequenced was CD4+ T cells from PBMCs. The genes are TRBV6-5 and TRBJ1-2, with D hard to call. The CDR3 nucleotides read TGTGCCAGCCGGACCGATTACTATGGCTACACCTTC. Amino acids: CASRTDYYGYTF.